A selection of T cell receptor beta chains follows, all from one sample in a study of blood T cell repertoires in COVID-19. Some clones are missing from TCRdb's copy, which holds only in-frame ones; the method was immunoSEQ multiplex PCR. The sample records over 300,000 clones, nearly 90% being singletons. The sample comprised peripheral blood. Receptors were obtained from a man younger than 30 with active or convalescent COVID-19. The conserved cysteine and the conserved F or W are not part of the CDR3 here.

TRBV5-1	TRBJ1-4	ASSTGTGIEKLF
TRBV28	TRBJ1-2	ASSLLAGFGYT
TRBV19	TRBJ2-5	ASSIQGETQY
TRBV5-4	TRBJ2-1	ASSGAGFGPYNEQF
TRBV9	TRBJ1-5	ASSAGRGSNQPQH
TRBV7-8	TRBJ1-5	ASSLATGQDNQPQH
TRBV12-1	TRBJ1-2	ASTTPGFGYT
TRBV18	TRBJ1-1	ASSPWEGLNTEAF
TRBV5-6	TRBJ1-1	ASSHVTGGTEAF
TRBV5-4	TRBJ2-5	ASSIGRERQETQY
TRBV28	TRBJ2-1	ASRKQTGEGYNEQF
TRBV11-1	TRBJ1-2	ASSTEKSGYT
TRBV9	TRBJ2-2	ASSAKAGTGELF
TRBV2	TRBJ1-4	ASSELSNEKLF
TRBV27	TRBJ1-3	PRRPRGGVGGNTIY
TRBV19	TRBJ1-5	ASREWRVGNQPQH
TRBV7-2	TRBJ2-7	ASSPRLAGDYEQY
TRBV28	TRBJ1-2	ASSLSGGPDYGYT
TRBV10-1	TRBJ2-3	ASSGRASDTQY
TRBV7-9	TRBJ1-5	ASSFGQGPYQPQH
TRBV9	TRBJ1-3	ASSSGTGWTSSGNTIY
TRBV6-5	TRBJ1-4	ASSYGGTDNEKLF
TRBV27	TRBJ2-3	ASSENPQGADTQY
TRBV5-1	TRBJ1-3	ASSWTGDNTIY
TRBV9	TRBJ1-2	ASSVTEIYGYT
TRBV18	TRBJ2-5	ASSLGLAQETQY
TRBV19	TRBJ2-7	ASRPGQDFSYEQY
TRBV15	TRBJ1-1	ATGARLGTEAF
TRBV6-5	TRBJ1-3	ASSRGGTQGNTIY
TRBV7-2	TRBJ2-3	ASSSRLAGGRSDTQY
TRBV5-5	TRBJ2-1	ASSLGSSYNEQF
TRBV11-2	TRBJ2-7	ASSLGSGKNYEQY
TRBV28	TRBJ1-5	ASTGGMGNQPQH
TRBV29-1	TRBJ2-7	SVEDRDISYEQY
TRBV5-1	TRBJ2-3	ASSLATSGGDTQY
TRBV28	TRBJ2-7	ASTPGIASYEQY
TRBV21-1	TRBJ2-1	ASSKVVGGSGFSEQF
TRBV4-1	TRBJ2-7	ASSQVQGAREQY
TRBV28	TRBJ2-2	ASSGSGSGTGELF
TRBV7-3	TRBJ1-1	ASSLRGNTEAF
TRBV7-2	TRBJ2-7	ASSSGTHGNEQY